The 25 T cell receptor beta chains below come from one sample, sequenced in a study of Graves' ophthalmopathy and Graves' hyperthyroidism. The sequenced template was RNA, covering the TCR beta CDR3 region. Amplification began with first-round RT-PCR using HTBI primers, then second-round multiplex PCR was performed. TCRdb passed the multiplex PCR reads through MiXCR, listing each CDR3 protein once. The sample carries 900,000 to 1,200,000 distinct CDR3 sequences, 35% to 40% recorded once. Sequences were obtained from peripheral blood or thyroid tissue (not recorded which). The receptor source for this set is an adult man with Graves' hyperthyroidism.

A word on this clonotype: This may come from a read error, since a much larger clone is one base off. The CDR3 nucleotides are TGCGCCAGCAGCTTGGGGCTGGGACGTTCATTTGGCTACACCTTC. Amino acids: CASSLGLGRSFGYTF. The chain carries TRBV5-1 and TRBJ1-2, with D possibly matching TRBD1 (5 bases). CDR3 length: 15 residues. Germline V lookup: CDR1 SGHRS, CDR2 YFSETQ. Trimming shortened V by 0 bases and J by 7 bases, and 16 bases separated the two germline ends.

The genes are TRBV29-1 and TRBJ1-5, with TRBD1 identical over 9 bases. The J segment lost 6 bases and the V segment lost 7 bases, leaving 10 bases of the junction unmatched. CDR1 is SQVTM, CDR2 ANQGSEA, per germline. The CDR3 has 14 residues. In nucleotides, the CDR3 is TGCAGCGCCTGGGGTACAGGGGGCGGTCAGCCCCAGCATTTT. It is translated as CSAWGTGGGQPQHF.

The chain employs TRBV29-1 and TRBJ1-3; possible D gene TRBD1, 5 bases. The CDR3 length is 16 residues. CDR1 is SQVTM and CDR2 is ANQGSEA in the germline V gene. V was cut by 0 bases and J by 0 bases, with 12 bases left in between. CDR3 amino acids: CSVEDRGPSSGNTIYF. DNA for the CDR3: TGCAGCGTTGAAGATCGGGGCCCCTCCTCTGGAAACACCATATATTTT.

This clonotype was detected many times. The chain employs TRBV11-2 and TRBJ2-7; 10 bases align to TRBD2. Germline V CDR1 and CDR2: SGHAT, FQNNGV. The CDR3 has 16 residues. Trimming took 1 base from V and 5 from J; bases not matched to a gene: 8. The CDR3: CASSLGALAGVDEQYF. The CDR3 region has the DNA TGTGCCAGCAGCTTAGGTGCGCTAGCGGGAGTGGACGAGCAGTACTTC. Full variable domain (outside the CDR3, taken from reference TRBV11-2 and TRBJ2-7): EAGVAQSPRYKIIEKRQSVAFWCNPISGHATLYWYQQILGQGPKLLIQFQNNGVVDDSQLPKDRFSAERLKGVDSTLKIQPAKLEDSAVYLCASSLGALAGVDEQYFGPGTRLTVT.

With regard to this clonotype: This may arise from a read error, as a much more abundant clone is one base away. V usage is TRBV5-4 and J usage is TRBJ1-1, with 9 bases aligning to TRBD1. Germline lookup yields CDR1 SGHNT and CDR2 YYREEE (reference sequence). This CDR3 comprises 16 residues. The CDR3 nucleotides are TGTGCCGGCAGCTCCGGGACAGGGCCAAGGAACACTGAAGCTTTCTTT. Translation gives CAGSSGTGPRNTEAFF.

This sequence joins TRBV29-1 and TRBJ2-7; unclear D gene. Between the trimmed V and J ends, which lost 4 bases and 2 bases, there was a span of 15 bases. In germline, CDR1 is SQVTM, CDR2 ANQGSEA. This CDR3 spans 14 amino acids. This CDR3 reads CSVVQSSPPYEQYF. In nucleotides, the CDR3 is TGCAGCGTTGTACAGTCGTCACCGCCCTACGAGCAGTACTTC.

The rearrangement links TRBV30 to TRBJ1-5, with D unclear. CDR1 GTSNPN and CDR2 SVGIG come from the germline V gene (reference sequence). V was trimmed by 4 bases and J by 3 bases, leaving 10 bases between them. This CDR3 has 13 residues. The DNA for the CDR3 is TGTGCCTGGACCCGGGCCACCAATCAGCCCCAGCATTTT. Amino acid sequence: CAWTRATNQPQHF. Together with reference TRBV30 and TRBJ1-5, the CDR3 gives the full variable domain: SQTIHQWPATLVQPVGSPLSLECTVEGTSNPNLYWYRQAAGRGLQLLFYSVGIGQISSEVPQNLSASRPQDRQFILSSKKLLLSDSGFYLCAWTRATNQPQHFGDGTRLSIL.

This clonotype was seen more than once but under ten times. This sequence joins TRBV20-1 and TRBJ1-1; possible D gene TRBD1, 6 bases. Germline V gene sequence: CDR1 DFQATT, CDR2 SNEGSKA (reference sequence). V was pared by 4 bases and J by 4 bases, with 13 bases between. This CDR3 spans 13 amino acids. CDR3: CSAKGRGSTEAFF. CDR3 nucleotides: TGCAGTGCTAAGGGCAGGGGAAGCACTGAAGCTTTCTTT.

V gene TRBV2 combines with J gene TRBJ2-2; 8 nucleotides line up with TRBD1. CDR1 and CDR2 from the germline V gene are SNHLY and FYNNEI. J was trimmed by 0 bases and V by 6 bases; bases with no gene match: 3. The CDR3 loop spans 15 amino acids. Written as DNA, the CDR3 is TGTGCCAGCAGCGGACAGGGAACGAACACCGGGGAGCTGTTTTTT. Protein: CASSGQGTNTGELFF.

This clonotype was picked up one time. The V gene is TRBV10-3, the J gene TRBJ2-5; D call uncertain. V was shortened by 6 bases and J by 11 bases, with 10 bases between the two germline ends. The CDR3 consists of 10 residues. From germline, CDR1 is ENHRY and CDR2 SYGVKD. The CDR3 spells CAISLYGQYF. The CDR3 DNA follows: TGTGCCATCAGCTTATACGGGCAGTACTTC.

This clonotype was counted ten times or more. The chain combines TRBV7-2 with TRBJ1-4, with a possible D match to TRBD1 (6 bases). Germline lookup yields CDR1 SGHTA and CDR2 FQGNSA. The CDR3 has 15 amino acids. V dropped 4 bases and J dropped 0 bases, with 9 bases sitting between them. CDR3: CASSSTGTTNEKLFF. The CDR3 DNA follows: TGTGCCAGCAGCTCCACAGGGACAACTAATGAAAAACTGTTTTTT. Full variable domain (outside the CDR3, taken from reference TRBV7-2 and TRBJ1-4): GAGVSQSPSNKVTEKGKDVELRCDPISGHTALYWYRQSLGQGLEFLIYFQGNSAPDKSGLPSDRFSAERTGGSVSTLTIQRTQQEDSAVYLCASSSTGTTNEKLFFGSGTQLSVL.

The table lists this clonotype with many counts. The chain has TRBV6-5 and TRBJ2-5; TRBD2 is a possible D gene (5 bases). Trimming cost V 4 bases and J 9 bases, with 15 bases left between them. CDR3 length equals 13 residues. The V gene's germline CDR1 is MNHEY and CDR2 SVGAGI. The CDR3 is CASSSLSQRAQYF. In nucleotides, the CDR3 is TGTGCCAGCAGTTCCCTCTCACAGAGGGCCCAGTACTTC.

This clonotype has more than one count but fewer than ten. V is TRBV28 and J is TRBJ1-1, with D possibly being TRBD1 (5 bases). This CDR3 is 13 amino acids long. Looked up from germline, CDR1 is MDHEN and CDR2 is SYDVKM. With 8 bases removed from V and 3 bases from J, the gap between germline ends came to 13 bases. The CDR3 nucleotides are TGTGCCAGCGGGGGTTGGATTGACACTGAAGCTTTCTTT. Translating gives CASGGWIDTEAFF.

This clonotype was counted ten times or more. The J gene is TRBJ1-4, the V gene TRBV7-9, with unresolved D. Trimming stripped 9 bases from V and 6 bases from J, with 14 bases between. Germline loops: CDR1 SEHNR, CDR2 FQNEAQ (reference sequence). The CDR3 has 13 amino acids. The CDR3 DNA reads TGTGCCAGTCCTGGGCAAGAAGATGAAAAACTGTTTTTT. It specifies CASPGQEDEKLFF.

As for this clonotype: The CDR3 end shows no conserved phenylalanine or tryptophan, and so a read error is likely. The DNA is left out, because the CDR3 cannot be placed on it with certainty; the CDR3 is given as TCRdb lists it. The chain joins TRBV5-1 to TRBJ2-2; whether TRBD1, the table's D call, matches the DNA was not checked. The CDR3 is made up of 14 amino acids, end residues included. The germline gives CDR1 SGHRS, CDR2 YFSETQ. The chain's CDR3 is CASSLASLGQGRFL.

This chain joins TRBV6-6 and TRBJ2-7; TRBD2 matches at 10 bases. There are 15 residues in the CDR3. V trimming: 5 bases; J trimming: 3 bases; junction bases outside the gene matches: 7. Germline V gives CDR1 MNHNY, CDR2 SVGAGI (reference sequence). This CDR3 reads CASSETGLASYEQYF. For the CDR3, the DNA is TGTGCCAGCAGTGAGACGGGACTAGCGAGCTACGAGCAGTACTTC.

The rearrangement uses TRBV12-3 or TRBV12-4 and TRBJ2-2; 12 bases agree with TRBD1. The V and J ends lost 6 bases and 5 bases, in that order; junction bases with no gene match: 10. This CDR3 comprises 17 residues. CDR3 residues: CASRPGTGGIWTGELFF. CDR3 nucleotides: TGTGCCAGCAGACCCGGGACAGGGGGCATTTGGACCGGGGAGCTGTTTTTT.

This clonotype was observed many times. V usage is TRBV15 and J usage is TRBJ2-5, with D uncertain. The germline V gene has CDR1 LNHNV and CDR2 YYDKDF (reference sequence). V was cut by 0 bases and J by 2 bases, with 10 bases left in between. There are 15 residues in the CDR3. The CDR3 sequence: CATSRDSFGQETQYF. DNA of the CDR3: TGTGCCACCAGCAGAGATAGCTTCGGGCAAGAGACCCAGTACTTC.

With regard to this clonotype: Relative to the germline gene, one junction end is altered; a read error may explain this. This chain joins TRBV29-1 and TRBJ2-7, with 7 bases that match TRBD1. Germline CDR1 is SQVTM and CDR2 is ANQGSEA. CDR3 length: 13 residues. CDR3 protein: CAWKPGQLYEQYF. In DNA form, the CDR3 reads TGTGCCTGGAAACCGGGACAGCTCTACGAGCAGTACTTC.

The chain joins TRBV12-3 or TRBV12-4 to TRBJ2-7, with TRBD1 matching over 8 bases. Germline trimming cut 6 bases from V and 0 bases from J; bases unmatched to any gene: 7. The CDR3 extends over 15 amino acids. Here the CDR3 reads CASSSGGGDSYEQYF. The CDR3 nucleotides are TGTGCCAGCAGCTCAGGGGGCGGTGACTCCTACGAGCAGTACTTC.

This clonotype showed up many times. The CDR3 region is CAITTTGGNYGYTF. CDR3 in DNA: TGTGCCATCACAACTACAGGGGGAAACTATGGCTACACCTTC. This chain joins TRBV10-3 and TRBJ1-2; 8 positions match TRBD1. V trimming: 7 bases; J trimming: 2 bases; junction bases outside the gene matches: 6. This CDR3 is built from 14 residues. CDR1 and CDR2 from the germline V gene are ENHRY and SYGVKD.

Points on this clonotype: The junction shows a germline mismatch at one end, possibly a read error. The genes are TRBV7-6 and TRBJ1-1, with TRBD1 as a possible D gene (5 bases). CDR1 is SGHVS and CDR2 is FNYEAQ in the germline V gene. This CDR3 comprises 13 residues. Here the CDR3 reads CASSPGLNNEAFF. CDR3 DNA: TGTGCCAGCAGCCCGGGACTCAACAATGAAGCTTTCTTT.

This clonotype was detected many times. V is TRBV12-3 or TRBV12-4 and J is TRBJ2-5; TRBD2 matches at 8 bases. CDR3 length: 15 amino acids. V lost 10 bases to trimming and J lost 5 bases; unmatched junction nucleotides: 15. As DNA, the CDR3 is TGTGCCACCACGACCCGGGCTAGCGGGTTCGAGACCCAGTACTTC. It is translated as CATTTRASGFETQYF.

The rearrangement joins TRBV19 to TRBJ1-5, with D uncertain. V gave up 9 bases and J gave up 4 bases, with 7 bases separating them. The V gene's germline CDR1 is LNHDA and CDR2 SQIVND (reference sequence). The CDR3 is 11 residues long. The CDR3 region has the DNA TGTGCCAGGACGGAAAATCAGCCCCAGCATTTT. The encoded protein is CARTENQPQHF.

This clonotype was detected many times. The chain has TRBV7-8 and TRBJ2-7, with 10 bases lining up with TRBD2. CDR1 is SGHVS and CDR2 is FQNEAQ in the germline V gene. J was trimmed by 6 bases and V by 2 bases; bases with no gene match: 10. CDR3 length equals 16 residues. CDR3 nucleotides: TGTGCCAGCAGCTTAAATAGCGGGGGGCTTGTCAGCGAGCAGTACTTC. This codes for CASSLNSGGLVSEQYF.